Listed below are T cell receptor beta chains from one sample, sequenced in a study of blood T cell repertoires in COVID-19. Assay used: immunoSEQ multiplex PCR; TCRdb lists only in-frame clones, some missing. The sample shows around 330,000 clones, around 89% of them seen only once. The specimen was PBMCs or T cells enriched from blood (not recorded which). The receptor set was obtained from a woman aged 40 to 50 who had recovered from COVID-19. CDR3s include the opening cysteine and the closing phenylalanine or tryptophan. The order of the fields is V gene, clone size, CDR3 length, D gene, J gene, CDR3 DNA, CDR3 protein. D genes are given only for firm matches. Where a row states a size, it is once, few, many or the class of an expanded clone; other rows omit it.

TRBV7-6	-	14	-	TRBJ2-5	TGTGCCAGCAGCTTTGCAGGGATCCAAGAGACCCAGTACTTC	CASSFAGIQETQYF
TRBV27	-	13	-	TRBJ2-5	TGTGCCAGCAGTTTAACCAGGGGCGAGACCCAGTACTTC	CASSLTRGETQYF
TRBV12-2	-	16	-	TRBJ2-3	TGTGCAAGTCGCTTAGGTGGTCCGAGGAGCACAGATACGCAGTATTTT	CASRLGGPRSTDTQYF
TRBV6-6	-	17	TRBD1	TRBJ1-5	TGTGCCAGCAGTCAATATTCCGGGACAGGGGACAATCAGCCCCAGCATTTT	CASSQYSGTGDNQPQHF
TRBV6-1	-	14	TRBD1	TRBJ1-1	TGTGCCAGCAGCCTCGGGACAGTGAACACTGAAGCTTTCTTT	CASSLGTVNTEAFF
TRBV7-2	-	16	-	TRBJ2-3	TGTGCCAGCAGCTTAGTGTCCAGCGGAAGCACAGATACGCAGTATTTT	CASSLVSSGSTDTQYF
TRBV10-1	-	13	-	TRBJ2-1	TGCGCCAGCAGTGGTACTATACTCAATGAGCAGTTCTTC	CASSGTILNEQFF
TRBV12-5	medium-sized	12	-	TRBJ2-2	TGTGCTAGTGGCACTGACACCGGGGAGCTGTTTTTT	CASGTDTGELFF
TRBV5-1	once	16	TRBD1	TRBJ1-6	TGCGCCAGCAGCCAGGGACAGAACTCCTATAATTCACCCCTCCACTTT	CASSQGQNSYNSPLHF
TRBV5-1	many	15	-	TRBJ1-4	TGCGCCAGTTCTACCTCCGGGACTGGAAATGAAAAACTGTTTTTT	CASSTSGTGNEKLFF
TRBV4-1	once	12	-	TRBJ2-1	TGCGCCAGCAGCCCGGGTCGCAATGAGCAGTTCTTC	CASSPGRNEQFF
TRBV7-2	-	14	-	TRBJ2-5	TGTGCCAGCAGCTTAGCGACAGTCCAAGAGACCCAGTACTTC	CASSLATVQETQYF
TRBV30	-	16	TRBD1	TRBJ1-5	TGTGCCTGGAGTGTACACCCCGACAGGGGTGGTCAGCCCCAGCATTTT	CAWSVHPDRGGQPQHF
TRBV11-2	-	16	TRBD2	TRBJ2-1	TGTGCCAGCAGCCACATAGCGGGAGGGCCCCACAATGAGCAGTTCTTC	CASSHIAGGPHNEQFF
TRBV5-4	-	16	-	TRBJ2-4	TGTGCCAGCAGCTCCCCCGCGACAGGACTGAAAAACATTCAGTACTTC	CASSSPATGLKNIQYF
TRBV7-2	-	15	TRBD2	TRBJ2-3	TGTGCCAGCAGAGACCGGGACTATAGCACAGATACGCAGTATTTT	CASRDRDYSTDTQYF
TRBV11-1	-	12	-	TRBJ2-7	TGTGCCAGCAGTCAGACAGACTACGAGCAGTACTTC	CASSQTDYEQYF
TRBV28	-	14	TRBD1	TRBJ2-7	TGTGCCAGCAGTTTGACAGGGGAGTTCTACGAGCAGTACTTC	CASSLTGEFYEQYF
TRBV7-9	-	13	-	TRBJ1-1	TGTGCCAGCAGCTTTTGGGGGCTTACTGAAGCTTTCTTT	CASSFWGLTEAFF
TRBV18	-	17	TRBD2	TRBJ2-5	TGTGCCAGCTCACCACTCCGACTAGCGGGGCAGGAAGAGACCCAGTACTTC	CASSPLRLAGQEETQYF
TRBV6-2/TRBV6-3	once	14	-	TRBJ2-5	TGTGCCAGCAGCCCTATAGAGGGCCCAGAGACCCAGTACTTC	CASSPIEGPETQYF
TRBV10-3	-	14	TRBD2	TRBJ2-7	TGTGCCATCACCCAAGCGGGGGGATCATACGAGCAGTACTTC	CAITQAGGSYEQYF
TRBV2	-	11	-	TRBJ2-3	TGTGCCAGCAGGGGCGATGGTACGCAGTATTTT	CASRGDGTQYF
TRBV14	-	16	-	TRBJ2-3	TGTGCCAGCAGCCTACGAACGGGGGGCCCGACAGATACGCAGTATTTT	CASSLRTGGPTDTQYF
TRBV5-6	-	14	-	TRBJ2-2	TGTGCCAGCAGCCCCGACAGGCGGTCCGGGGAGCTGTTTTTT	CASSPDRRSGELFF
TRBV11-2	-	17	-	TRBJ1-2	TGTGCCAGCAGCTTAGCTAGTTCCGCGACAGCGATCTATGGCTACACCTTC	CASSLASSATAIYGYTF
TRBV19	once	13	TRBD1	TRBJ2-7	TGTGCCAGATACTCTGACAGGGTAAACGAGCAGTACTTC	CARYSDRVNEQYF
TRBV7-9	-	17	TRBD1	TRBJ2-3	TGTGCCAGCAGTCCAAGCCCGGTGGGACAGGGCTACGATACGCAGTATTTT	CASSPSPVGQGYDTQYF
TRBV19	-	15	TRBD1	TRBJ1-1	TGTGCCAGTAGTCTCCAGTACAGGGGCGACACTGAAGCTTTCTTT	CASSLQYRGDTEAFF